This T cell receptor (beta chain) was obtained from a study of T-cell reconstitution after alpha-beta-depleted transplantation in children. The germline CDR1 and CDR2 sequences are SNHLY and FYNNEI. There are 17 residues in the CDR3. V was trimmed by 8 bases and J by 4 bases, leaving 26 bases between them. This clonotype showed up just a few times. A library of TCRbeta sequences, prepared with unique molecular identifiers, was generated. TCRdb reprocessed the PCR reads with MiXCR, giving one entry per CDR3 protein. Counted here are a few hundred thousand distinct CDR3 sequences, 10% occurring once; the ten biggest clones make up under 3%.

The specimen comprised PBMCs from the stem cell graft donor, sampled from the stem cell graft. The rearrangement uses TRBV2 and TRBJ2-5; perhaps TRBD1 as D (6 bases). This clonotype was obtained from a human donor who donated a stem cell graft to a child with acute lymphoblastic leukemia. The CDR3, as DNA: TGTGCCAGCGCTAAGCGGTTTTTTCCAGGGGCTCTAGAGACCCAGTACTTC. Residues: CASAKRFFPGALETQYF.